The 20 T cell receptor beta chains in this list originate from one sample, sequenced in a study of T-cell reconstitution after alpha-beta-depleted transplantation in children. It was with unique molecular identifiers that the TCRbeta library was prepared. TCRdb recomputed calls from the PCR reads with MiXCR, one row per CDR3 protein. This sample yields roughly 100,000 distinct CDR3 sequences, of which about 8% are seen a single time; more than 6.5% belongs to the top ten. This specimen consisted of PBMCs from the stem cell graft donor, obtained from the stem cell graft. The receptor source for this set is a human donor who donated a stem cell graft to a child with congenital amegakaryocytic thrombocytopenia.

The V call is TRBV9, the J call TRBJ2-2; a weak D match, TRBD2 (6 bases). The CDR3 is 15 amino acids. The V and J ends lost 3 bases and 4 bases respectively, with 13 bases between them. Germline V gene data show CDR1 as SGDLS and CDR2 as YYNGEE. CDR3 amino acids: CASSETGSITGELFF. The CDR3, as DNA: TGTGCCAGCAGCGAAACCGGGAGTATCACCGGGGAGCTGTTTTTT. The complete variable domain, with remaining parts taken from reference TRBV9 and TRBJ2-2, reads DSGVTQTPKHLITATGQRVTLRCSPRSGDLSVYWYQQSLDQGLQFLIQYYNGEERAKGNILERFSAQQFPDLHSELNLSSLELGDSALYFCASSETGSITGELFFGEGSRLTVL.

This clonotype was observed at least ten times. The J gene is TRBJ2-1, the V gene TRBV11-2; 10 bases map to TRBD2. There are 14 residues in the CDR3. J gave up 2 bases and V 5 bases, and 0 bases lay outside the gene matches. Per germline, CDR1 SGHAT and CDR2 FQNNGV. CDR3 in DNA: TGTGCCAGCAGCCTAGCGGGAGCCTACAATGAGCAGTTCTTC. It encodes CASSLAGAYNEQFF.

The V and J genes are TRBV5-4 and TRBJ1-1; TRBD1 is a possible D gene (5 bases). The CDR3 consists of 16 residues. The germline V gene encodes CDR1 SGHNT and CDR2 YYREEE (reference sequence). V lost 4 bases to trimming and J lost 1 base, with 17 bases between them. Here the CDR3 DNA reads TGTGCCAGCAGCCCCGGAGGGGCCTGGAGGAACACTGAAGCTTTCTTT. Its translation is CASSPGGAWRNTEAFF.

This clonotype appeared many times. The chain has TRBV27 and TRBJ2-7, with 8 bases that match TRBD2. V shed 2 bases and J 5 bases; nucleotides not matched to a gene: 8. Looked up from germline, CDR1 is MNHEY and CDR2 is SMNVEV (reference sequence). The CDR3 is made up of 15 amino acids. For the CDR3, the DNA is TGTGCCAGCAGTTTACTGCCAGCGGGAGTCGACGAGCAGTACTTC. Translation: CASSLLPAGVDEQYF.

This clonotype was seen repeatedly, ten times or more. This chain links TRBV12-3 or TRBV12-4 with TRBJ1-5; 11 positions match TRBD1. The CDR3 sequence is 14 residues long. Trimming took 5 bases from V and 6 from J; bases not matched to a gene: 3. CDR3 protein: CASSRTGGGQPQHF. The CDR3 DNA reads as TGTGCCAGCAGTCGGACAGGGGGCGGTCAGCCCCAGCATTTT.

There are many counts of this clonotype. The J gene is TRBJ1-5, the V gene TRBV4-2, with D perhaps TRBD1 (6 bases). V lost 2 bases and J 0 bases, leaving 17 bases between the germline ends. This CDR3 comprises 18 residues. CDR1 and CDR2 (germline): LGHNA, YNFKEQ. CDR3 sequence: CASSQNPQGLYSNQPQHF. The CDR3 bases are TGTGCCAGCAGCCAAAACCCGCAGGGGTTGTATAGCAATCAGCCCCAGCATTTT.

The chain is built from TRBV12-3 or TRBV12-4 and TRBJ2-5; D unresolved. Trimming took off 9 bases at V and 1 base at J, with 18 bases between the two ends. The CDR3 consists of 15 residues. The CDR3 is CASTEDGGFQETQYF. The CDR3 nucleotides are TGTGCCAGTACCGAGGATGGTGGATTCCAAGAGACCCAGTACTTC.

This clonotype has at least ten counts. The chain has TRBV7-3 and TRBJ2-1; TRBD2 agrees at 8 bases. Unmatched junction bases numbered 6, after V lost 5 bases and J lost 3 bases. CDR1 and CDR2 from the germline V gene are SGHTA and FQGTGA. The CDR3 totals 15 residues. In nucleotides, the CDR3 is TGTGCCAGCAGCCTCAATGCGGGGGGCTACAATGAGCAGTTCTTC. Translation: CASSLNAGGYNEQFF.

This clonotype was seen at least ten times. The V and J genes are TRBV12-3 or TRBV12-4 and TRBJ1-5; 9 bases align to TRBD1. The CDR3 contains 15 residues. The trim removed 4 bases at V and 11 bases at J, leaving 12 bases unmatched. CDR3 residues: CASSSGTGSLSAQHF. CDR3 DNA sequence: TGTGCCAGCAGTTCGGGGACAGGGAGTCTCTCAGCCCAGCATTTT.

In regard to this clonotype: A much larger clone lies a single base off, so this may be a read error. V gene TRBV20-1 combines with J gene TRBJ2-7, with 10 positions matching TRBD2. The length of the CDR3 is 16 residues. The germline V gene encodes CDR1 DFQATT and CDR2 SNEGSKA (reference sequence). CDR3 nucleotides: TGCTGTGCTAGAGGATGGCTAGCGGGGGAAACCTACGAGCAGTACTTC. This codes for CCARGWLAGETYEQYF.

This clonotype has more than one count but fewer than ten. This sequence joins TRBV18 and TRBJ2-1, with no clear D. Germline CDR1 reads KGHSH; CDR2 reads LQKENI. V dropped 3 bases and J dropped 5 bases, with 8 bases sitting between them. CDR3 length: 13 residues. The CDR3 DNA reads TGTGCCAGCTCACCGTCCAGAGACAATGAGCAGTTCTTC. It specifies CASSPSRDNEQFF.

This clonotype was counted between two and nine times. This sequence joins TRBV7-8 and TRBJ2-3; tentatively, D is TRBD1 (6 bases). The V end was cut by 5 bases, the J end by 0 bases, with 12 bases between. Looked up from germline, CDR1 is SGHVS and CDR2 is FQNEAQ. This CDR3 has 15 amino acids. CDR3 nucleotides: TGTGCCAGCAGCCTACGGGACACTAGCACAGATACGCAGTATTTT. Amino acid sequence: CASSLRDTSTDTQYF.

This clonotype was counted many times. CDR3 nucleotide sequence: TGTGCCAGCAGCGAGGGGACTAGCGGGAGTGAGCAGTTCTTC. Encoded protein: CASSEGTSGSEQFF. V is TRBV7-3 and J is TRBJ2-1, with 14 bases fitting TRBD2. Germline V gene sequence: CDR1 SGHTA, CDR2 FQGTGA. Losses at the gene ends were 5 bases for V and 9 bases for J; bases not matched to a gene: 3. This CDR3 has 14 amino acids.

This clonotype was seen repeatedly, ten times or more. The chain has TRBV7-2 and TRBJ2-3; D may correspond to TRBD1 or TRBD2 (6 bases each). The CDR3 loop spans 17 amino acids. CDR1 and CDR2 from the germline V gene are SGHTA and FQGNSA. The V end was cut by 5 bases, the J end by 1 base, with 19 bases between. The CDR3 nucleotides read TGTGCCAGCAGCCTCGTGGGGGGCGGAAGGGGCACAGATACGCAGTATTTT. Translating it yields CASSLVGGGRGTDTQYF. Looking up the rest from reference TRBV7-2 and TRBJ2-3 gives the full variable domain: GAGVSQSPSNKVTEKGKDVELRCDPISGHTALYWYRQSLGQGLEFLIYFQGNSAPDKSGLPSDRFSAERTGGSVSTLTIQRTQQEDSAVYLCASSLVGGGRGTDTQYFGPGTRLTVL.

This clonotype appeared many times. The chain is built from TRBV12-3 or TRBV12-4 and TRBJ2-2; D perhaps matches TRBD1 (6 bases). CDR3 length: 14 residues. The germline V and J ends were trimmed by 5 bases and 5 bases, with 12 bases remaining between them. The CDR3 loop is CASSMDSRTGELFF. In DNA, the CDR3 is TGTGCCAGCAGTATGGACAGCAGGACCGGGGAGCTGTTTTTT.

This clonotype was recorded at least ten times. This chain links TRBV12-3 or TRBV12-4 with TRBJ1-2; D is undetermined. The CDR3 sequence is 15 residues long. Trimming removed 4 bases from V and 6 bases from J, with 18 bases in between. The CDR3 nucleotides are TGTGCCAGCAGTTACCACACGGATGGCGCGGATGGCTACACCTTC. Translated, it gives CASSYHTDGADGYTF.

This clonotype was detected ten times or more. The CDR3 nucleotides are TGCAGTCCCTCCGCGACTGGGAGCTCCTACGAGCAGTACTTC. Translation gives CSPSATGSSYEQYF. This chain connects TRBV20-1 to TRBJ2-7; D might be TRBD2 (5 bases). V gave up 8 bases and J gave up 0 bases, with 17 bases separating them. This CDR3 has 14 amino acids. The germline V gene encodes CDR1 DFQATT and CDR2 SNEGSKA (reference sequence).

This clonotype was counted at least ten times. V gene TRBV7-2 combines with J gene TRBJ2-7; D remains unclear. Germline values: CDR1 SGHTA, CDR2 FQGNSA. V lost 5 bases and J lost 6, with 11 bases in between. This CDR3 has 12 amino acids. This CDR3 reads CASSLRSFEQYF. The CDR3 bases are TGTGCCAGCAGCCTCAGGAGCTTCGAGCAGTACTTC. Using reference TRBV7-2 and TRBJ2-7 for the parts outside the CDR3, the full variable domain is GAGVSQSPSNKVTEKGKDVELRCDPISGHTALYWYRQSLGQGLEFLIYFQGNSAPDKSGLPSDRFSAERTGGSVSTLTIQRTQQEDSAVYLCASSLRSFEQYFGPGTRLTVT.

This clonotype was observed many times. V and J are TRBV27 and TRBJ2-3; 7 nucleotides agree with TRBD1. J lost 2 bases, V lost 1 base, and 6 bases had no gene match. Looked up from germline, CDR1 is MNHEY and CDR2 is SMNVEV (reference sequence). This CDR3 contains 16 residues. The CDR3 DNA sequence: TGTGCCAGCAGTTTATTCCCACAGGGGCTCACAGATACGCAGTATTTT. This translates into CASSLFPQGLTDTQYF.

This clonotype was counted ten times or more. This chain links TRBV6-2 or TRBV6-3 with TRBJ1-3; a weak D match, TRBD1 (5 bases). Germline assignment: CDR1 MNHEY and CDR2 SVGEGT. V was pared by 4 bases and J by 3 bases, with 16 bases between. This CDR3 has 16 amino acids. The CDR3 bases are TGTGCCAGCAGTTCGGAAAGGGCAGGGTTTGGAAACACCATATATTTT. It codes for CASSSERAGFGNTIYF.